This T cell receptor beta chain was found in a study of beta chain features in type 1 diabetes. Overall study results and limits: Shorter TCRB CDR3s, moderately but significantly so, were found in Type 1 diabetes patients in all four CD4+ subsets. Within patients, naive, central memory and Treg TCRB repertoires seemed more similar than within healthy donors.

The CDR3 contains 19 residues. V lost 4 bases to trimming and J lost 0 bases; unmatched junction nucleotides: 13. CDR1 and CDR2 from the germline V gene are MDHEN and SYDVKM. Sequencing targeted expressed TCRB transcripts, as all isolated RNA had been reverse transcribed. Some clones are missing from TCRdb's copy, which holds only in-frame ones; the method was immunoSEQ multiplex PCR. The table has roughly 150,000 clones, around 9.7% seen once. This clone was seen more than once but under ten times. The antigen remains undetermined. The clonotype was recovered from a woman aged 30 to 39 with type 1 diabetes. The sequenced material came from central memory CD4+ T cells from blood. The J gene is TRBJ2-7, the V gene TRBV28; 12 nucleotides match TRBD1. The CDR3 protein is CASSSTPGQGAGSSYEQYF. The DNA for the CDR3 is TGTGCCAGCAGTTCAACGCCGGGACAGGGGGCGGGTAGCTCCTACGAGCAGTACTTC.